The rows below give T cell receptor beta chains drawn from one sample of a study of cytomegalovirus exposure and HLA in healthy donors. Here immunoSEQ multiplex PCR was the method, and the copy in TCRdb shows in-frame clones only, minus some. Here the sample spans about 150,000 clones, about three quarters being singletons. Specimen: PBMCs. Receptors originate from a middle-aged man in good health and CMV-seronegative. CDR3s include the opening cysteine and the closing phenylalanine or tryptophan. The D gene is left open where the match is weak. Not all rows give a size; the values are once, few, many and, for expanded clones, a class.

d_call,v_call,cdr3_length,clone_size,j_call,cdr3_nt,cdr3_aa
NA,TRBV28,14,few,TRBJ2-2,TGTGCCAGCAAATACCAGGGCAACACCGGGGAGCTGTTTTTT,CASKYQGNTGELFF
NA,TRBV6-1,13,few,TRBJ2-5,TGTGCCAGCAGAGCAGGGTTACAAGAGACCCAGTACTTC,CASRAGLQETQYF
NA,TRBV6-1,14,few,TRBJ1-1,TGTGCCAGCAGTGAACAACCGGAGGGGACTGAAGCTTTCTTT,CASSEQPEGTEAFF
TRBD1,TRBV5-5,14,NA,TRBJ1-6,TGTGCCAGCAGCTTCAACAGGGGTAATTCACCCCTCCACTTT,CASSFNRGNSPLHF
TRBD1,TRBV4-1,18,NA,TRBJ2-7,TGCGCCAGCAGCCAAGAGGCCTGGGCCGGGACAGGGACCTACGAGCAGTACTTC,CASSQEAWAGTGTYEQYF
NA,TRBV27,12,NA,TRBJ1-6,TGTGCCCAGCGGGATCTAAATTCACCCCTCCACTTT,CAQRDLNSPLHF
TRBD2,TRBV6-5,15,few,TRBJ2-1,TGTGCCAGCAGTGGGACTAGCGGGAGTTACAATGAGCAGTTCTTC,CASSGTSGSYNEQFF
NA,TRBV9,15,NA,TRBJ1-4,TGTGCCAGCAGCTCCTCCGGATACCGAGGGGAAAAACTGTTTTTT,CASSSSGYRGEKLFF
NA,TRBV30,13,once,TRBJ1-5,TGTGCCTGGAATTCCGTTGTAAATCAGCCCCAGCATTTT,CAWNSVVNQPQHF
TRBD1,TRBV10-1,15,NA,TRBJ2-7,TGCGCCAGCAGTGAGGCGGGACAGGGGAGCGACGAGCAGTACTTC,CASSEAGQGSDEQYF
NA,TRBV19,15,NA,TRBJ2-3,TGTGCCAGTAGTCAAAGCGGAGACCCCACAGATACGCAGTATTTT,CASSQSGDPTDTQYF
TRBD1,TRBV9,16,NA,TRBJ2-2,TGTGCCAGCAGCGTAAACAGGGGCGGGAACACCGGGGAGCTGTTTTTT,CASSVNRGGNTGELFF
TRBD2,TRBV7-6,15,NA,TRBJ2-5,TGTGCCAGCAGCTTGACTACCGGGGGGCAAGAGACCCAGTACTTC,CASSLTTGGQETQYF
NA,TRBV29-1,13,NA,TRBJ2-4,TGCAGCGTCCCAGACATAGCCAAAAACATTCAGTACTTC,CSVPDIAKNIQYF
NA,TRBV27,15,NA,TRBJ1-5,TGTGCCAGCAGTTTATCGGCAGGGTTTTTAGGGCCCCAGCATTTT,CASSLSAGFLGPQHF
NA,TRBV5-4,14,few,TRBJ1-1,TGTGCCAGCAGCTTGGTCTCTCTGAACACTGAAGCTTTCTTT,CASSLVSLNTEAFF
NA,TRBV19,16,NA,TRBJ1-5,TGTGCCAGTAGTATAGGGGCGAAAGGGGGCAATCAGCCCCAGCATTTT,CASSIGAKGGNQPQHF
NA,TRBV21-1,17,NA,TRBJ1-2,TGTGCCAGCAGCAAAAAGGGACAGGGTGCGAAGGACTATGGCTACACCTTC,CASSKKGQGAKDYGYTF
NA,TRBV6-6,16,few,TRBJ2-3,TGTGCCAGCAGTTACCTTTGGGGCAGGGAGGAAGATACGCAGTATTTT,CASSYLWGREEDTQYF
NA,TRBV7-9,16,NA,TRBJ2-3,TGTGCCAGCAGCGATACGGACAGGAGGGCCCCAGATACGCAGTATTTT,CASSDTDRRAPDTQYF
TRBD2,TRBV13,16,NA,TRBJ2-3,TGTGCCAGCAGCCTCCTCTCGCTAGCGGGAGGGGATACGCAGTATTTT,CASSLLSLAGGDTQYF
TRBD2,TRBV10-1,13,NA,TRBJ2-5,TGCGCCAGCTCCCTAGCGGGAACGGAGACCCAGTACTTC,CASSLAGTETQYF
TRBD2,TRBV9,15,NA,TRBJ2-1,TGTGCCAGCAGCCAACGGGGGGGCCACTACAATGAGCAGTTCTTC,CASSQRGGHYNEQFF
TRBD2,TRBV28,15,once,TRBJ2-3,TGTGCCAGCAGTCTCGAGCGGGGTCGGGCAGATACGCAGTATTTT,CASSLERGRADTQYF
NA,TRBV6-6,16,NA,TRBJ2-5,TGTGCCAGCACCCCAACGAGGGGGAGGGAATTGGAGACCCAGTACTTC,CASTPTRGRELETQYF
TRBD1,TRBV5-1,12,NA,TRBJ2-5,TGCGCCAGCAGCAACAGGGGTGAGACCCAGTACTTC,CASSNRGETQYF
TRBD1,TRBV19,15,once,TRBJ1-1,TGTGCCAGTAGTATAGATGGGACAGTTGCCACTGAAGCTTTCTTT,CASSIDGTVATEAFF
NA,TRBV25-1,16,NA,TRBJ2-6,TGTGCCAGCAGTGAATTAGAGCACTCTGGGGCCAACGTCCTGACTTTC,CASSELEHSGANVLTF
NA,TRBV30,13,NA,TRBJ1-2,TGTGCCTGGAGTCGGGATCGTGACTATGGCTACACCTTC,CAWSRDRDYGYTF
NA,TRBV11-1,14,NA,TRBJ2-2,TGTGCCAGCATGGCTAGCTGGTTCACCGGGGAGCTGTTTTTT,CASMASWFTGELFF
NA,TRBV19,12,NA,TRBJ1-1,TGTGCCAGTAGTATTGGGAGGACTGAAGCTTTCTTT,CASSIGRTEAFF
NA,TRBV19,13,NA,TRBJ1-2,TGTGCCAGTAGTACGGACAGCAACTATGGCTACACCTTC,CASSTDSNYGYTF
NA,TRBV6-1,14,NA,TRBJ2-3,TGTGCCAGTCAGGCTGGGCAGCCAACAGATACGCAGTATTTT,CASQAGQPTDTQYF
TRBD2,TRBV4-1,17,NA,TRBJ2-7,TGCGCCAGCAGCCAAGAGCCTGTAGGGCGGGGGGGCTACGAGCAGTACTTT,CASSQEPVGRGGYEQYF
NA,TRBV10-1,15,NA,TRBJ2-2,TGCGCCAGCAGCTCGTCGGGAGATAGGACCGGGGAGCTGTTTTTT,CASSSSGDRTGELFF
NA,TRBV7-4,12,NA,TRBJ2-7,TGTGCCAGCAGCTCCACACGTTACGAGCAGTACTTC,CASSSTRYEQYF
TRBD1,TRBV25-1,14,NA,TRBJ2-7,TGTGCCAGCAGTGAATATACAGGGGGGAACGAGCAGTACTTC,CASSEYTGGNEQYF
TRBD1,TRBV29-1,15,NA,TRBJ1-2,TGCAGCGTACCCGGGACAGGGAGGTCTAACTATGGCTACACCTTC,CSVPGTGRSNYGYTF
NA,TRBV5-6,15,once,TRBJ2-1,TGTGCCAGCAGCCCCCAACTAGGGACCTACAATGAGCAGTTCTTC,CASSPQLGTYNEQFF
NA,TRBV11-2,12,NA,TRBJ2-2,TGTGCCAGCAGCTTACTACGGGGGGAGCTGTTTTTT,CASSLLRGELFF
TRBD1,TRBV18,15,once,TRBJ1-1,TGTGCCAGCTCACAGGAGACAGGGCCGGGGACTGAAGCTTTCTTT,CASSQETGPGTEAFF
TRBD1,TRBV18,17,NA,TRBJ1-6,TGTGCCAGCTCACAAGAAGCCTCCGGGACAGGAAATTCACCCCTCCACTTT,CASSQEASGTGNSPLHF
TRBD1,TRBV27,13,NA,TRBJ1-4,TGTGCCAGCAGCGACAGGGTTTTGGAAAAACTGTTTTTT,CASSDRVLEKLFF
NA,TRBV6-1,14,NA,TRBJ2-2,TGTGCCAGCAGTCCAGAAACCCTCACGGGGGAGCTGTTTTTT,CASSPETLTGELFF
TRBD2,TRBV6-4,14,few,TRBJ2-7,TGTGCCAGCAGTGAAATAGCGGGAGCGGGGGAGCAGTACTTC,CASSEIAGAGEQYF
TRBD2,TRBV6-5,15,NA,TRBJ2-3,TGTGCCAGCAGTTACGTCGCGGGGGGCACAGATACGCAGTATTTT,CASSYVAGGTDTQYF
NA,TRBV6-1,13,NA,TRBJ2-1,TGTGCCAGCAGTGCGACTAGTCCGAATGAGCAGTTCTTC,CASSATSPNEQFF
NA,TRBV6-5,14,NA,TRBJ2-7,TGTGCCAGCAGTTATCGGGAGAGCTCCTACGAGCAGTACTTC,CASSYRESSYEQYF
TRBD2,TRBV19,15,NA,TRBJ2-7,TGTGCCAGTAGTTCGCTGGGACTAGGAAACTACGAGCAGTACTTC,CASSSLGLGNYEQYF
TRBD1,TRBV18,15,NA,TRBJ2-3,TGTGCCAGCTCACTGGGACAGGGTGGGACAGATACGCAGTATTTT,CASSLGQGGTDTQYF
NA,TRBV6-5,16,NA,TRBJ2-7,TGTGCCAGCAGTTATCTCGCGACAGGTCGATCCTACGAGCAGTACTTC,CASSYLATGRSYEQYF
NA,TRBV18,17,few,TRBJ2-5,TGTGCCAGCTCACAAAGGGGCAGGGGCAACCCGCAAGAGACCCAGTACTTC,CASSQRGRGNPQETQYF
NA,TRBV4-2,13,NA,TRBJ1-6,TGTGCCAGCAGAGACGACGGAGATTCACCCCTCCACTTT,CASRDDGDSPLHF
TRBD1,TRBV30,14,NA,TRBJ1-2,TGTGCCTGGACTAGGACAGGGGAGTTAGGTGGCTACACCTTC,CAWTRTGELGGYTF